These 29 T cell receptor beta chains were sequenced from one sample in a study of T cells after yellow fever vaccination. Each CDR3 protein is one row after TCRdb ran MiXCR on the 5' RACE reads. The top ten clones hold nearly 3% of a sample with approximately 160,000 distinct CDR3 sequences, roughly 6.4% of them seen once. The sample in question was CD4+ T cells sorted from PBMCs, obtained on the day of the first yellow fever vaccination. Every receptor here comes from a man aged 18 to 30 who received the YFV17D yellow fever vaccine.

The chain uses TRBV7-8 and TRBJ2-1; 11 bases agree with TRBD2. V shed 3 bases, J shed 6 bases, and the junction held 7 bases outside the gene matches. The germline V gene has CDR1 SGHVS and CDR2 FQNEAQ. This CDR3 is 16 amino acids long. Here the CDR3 DNA reads TGTGCCAGCAGCTTTCCGGGACTAGCGGAACGCAATGAGCAGTTCTTC. This translates into CASSFPGLAERNEQFF.

The J gene is TRBJ1-5, the V gene TRBV10-2; a possible D gene is TRBD1 (5 bases). The germline V gene encodes CDR1 WSHSY and CDR2 SAAADI. The V end lost 6 bases, the J end lost 7 bases, and 16 bases lay between the germline ends. The CDR3 spans 14 residues. The CDR3 DNA is TGCGCCAGCAGCCCCAATCAGGGAGCCCAGCCCCAGCATTTT. Its protein is CASSPNQGAQPQHF.

This clonotype was seen a handful of times. The rearrangement joins TRBV3-1 to TRBJ2-1; unclear D gene. This CDR3 is 13 amino acids long. Germline V gene sequence: CDR1 LGHDT, CDR2 YNNKEL (reference sequence). V was shortened by 2 bases and J by 6 bases, with 8 bases between the two germline ends. The CDR3 sequence: CASSQYYRNEQFF. Here the CDR3 DNA reads TGTGCCAGCAGCCAATATTACCGCAATGAGCAGTTCTTC.

The chain employs TRBV5-5 and TRBJ1-1; a possible D gene is TRBD1 (6 bases). V was shortened by 0 bases and J by 1 base, with 13 bases between the two germline ends. This CDR3 contains 16 residues. Germline CDR1 SGHKS, CDR2 YYEKEE (reference sequence). CDR3 protein: CASSLAGGASNTEAFF. The CDR3 bases are TGTGCCAGCAGCTTGGCGGGGGGGGCTTCGAACACTGAAGCTTTCTTT.

This clonotype was observed many times. This chain connects TRBV7-2 to TRBJ2-5, with 7 nucleotides matching TRBD1. V shed 4 bases, J shed 1 base, and the junction held 3 bases outside the gene matches. CDR1 SGHTA and CDR2 FQGNSA come from the germline V gene. There are 14 residues in the CDR3. For the CDR3, the DNA is TGTGCCAGCAGCTCGACAGGGTCCCAAGAGACCCAGTACTTC. Translation: CASSSTGSQETQYF.

This clonotype was observed at least ten times. The gene calls are TRBV6-5 and TRBJ2-7; 7 bases align to TRBD2. Germline V gene sequence: CDR1 MNHEY, CDR2 SVGAGI. Losses at the gene ends were 6 bases for V and 0 bases for J; bases not matched to a gene: 8. CDR3 length: 15 residues. The CDR3 DNA reads TGTGCCAGCAGGTCCCCCGGGGGGAGCTCCTACGAGCAGTACTTC. The encoded protein is CASRSPGGSSYEQYF.

This clonotype was counted at least ten times. V usage is TRBV29-1 and J usage is TRBJ1-2; 10 positions match TRBD1. After removal of 6 bases from V and 3 bases from J, the junction contained 7 bases not matched to a gene. The germline CDR1 and CDR2 sequences are SQVTM and ANQGSEA. The CDR3 contains 14 residues. The CDR3 sequence is CSVPGTGVYYGYTF. For the CDR3, the DNA is TGCAGCGTGCCCGGGACAGGGGTTTACTATGGCTACACCTTC.

This clonotype came up many times. The J gene is TRBJ1-2, the V gene TRBV4-2; 9 bases are shared with TRBD1. Germline V gene lookup returns CDR1 LGHNA and CDR2 YNFKEQ. The junction had 11 bases not matched to a gene; V was cut back by 4 bases and J by 8 bases. The CDR3 contains 15 residues. CDR3 sequence (DNA): TGTGCCAGCAGCCTACCGGACAGGGGAAATGAAGGCTACACCTTC. This sequence encodes CASSLPDRGNEGYTF.

This clonotype was seen more than once but under ten times. The chain links TRBV20-1 to TRBJ2-2; no firm D call. Trimming took off 2 bases at V and 2 bases at J, with 15 bases between the two ends. CDR1 is DFQATT, CDR2 SNEGSKA, per germline (reference sequence). The CDR3 loop spans 16 amino acids. CDR3 sequence reads: CSARPHTRPNTGELFF. CDR3 sequence (DNA): TGCAGTGCTAGACCTCACACGCGGCCCAACACCGGGGAGCTGTTTTTT.

This clonotype has a handful of counts. The chain carries TRBV18 and TRBJ2-2, with D possibly matching TRBD1 (6 bases). The germline V gene has CDR1 KGHSH and CDR2 LQKENI. Trimming cost V 5 bases and J 7 bases, with 14 bases left between them. The CDR3 is 14 residues long. The CDR3 nucleotides read TGTGCCAGCTCAACAAACAGGGAAAGCGGGGAGCTGTTTTTT. Amino acids: CASSTNRESGELFF. Supplemented by reference TRBV18 and TRBJ2-2, the full variable domain reads NAGVMQNPRHLVRRRGQEARLRCSPMKGHSHVYWYRQLPEEGLKFMVYLQKENIIDESGMPKERFSAEFPKEGPSILRIQQVVRGDSAAYFCASSTNRESGELFFGEGSRLTVL.

This clonotype was detected many times. V and J are TRBV5-1 and TRBJ1-1, with unresolved D. CDR3 length equals 14 residues. Germline CDR1 reads SGHRS; CDR2 reads YFSETQ. V was cut by 0 bases and J by 5 bases, with 11 bases left in between. The CDR3 DNA follows: TGCGCCAGCAGCTTGGCTCCTGGTGGGACTGAAGCTTTCTTT. Translation: CASSLAPGGTEAFF.

In its sample, this clonotype was seen many times. The chain carries TRBV7-2 and TRBJ2-1, with D possibly TRBD2 on 5 matching bases. Deletions cut 1 base from V and 7 bases from J, with 14 bases between. The CDR3 length is 15 residues. The germline V gene has CDR1 SGHTA and CDR2 FQGNSA. The CDR3 loop is CASSLDQRNSNEQFF. DNA for the CDR3: TGTGCCAGCAGCTTAGACCAGCGGAATTCGAATGAGCAGTTCTTC. The full variable domain, with the rest looked up from reference TRBV7-2 and TRBJ2-1, is GAGVSQSPSNKVTEKGKDVELRCDPISGHTALYWYRQSLGQGLEFLIYFQGNSAPDKSGLPSDRFSAERTGGSVSTLTIQRTQQEDSAVYLCASSLDQRNSNEQFFGPGTRLTVL.

This clonotype was seen at least ten times. J is TRBJ2-2 and V is TRBV5-1; TRBD1 matches 8 bases. This CDR3 comprises 15 residues. The ends lost 4 bases at V and 5 bases at J; junction bases unmatched: 7. The V gene's germline CDR1 is SGHRS and CDR2 YFSETQ. DNA for the CDR3: TGCGCCAGCAGCACTGACAGGGGACAGACCGGGGAGCTGTTTTTT. Encoded protein: CASSTDRGQTGELFF. The full variable domain, with the rest looked up from reference TRBV5-1 and TRBJ2-2, is KAGVTQTPRYLIKTRGQQVTLSCSPISGHRSVSWYQQTPGQGLQFLFEYFSETQRNKGNFPGRFSGRQFSNSRSEMNVSTLELGDSALYLCASSTDRGQTGELFFGEGSRLTVL.

This clonotype has at least ten counts. The chain uses TRBV12-3 or TRBV12-4 and TRBJ2-7; 10 bases are a match to TRBD2. V was clipped by 5 bases and J by 5 bases; unmatched bases: 6. The CDR3 length is 14 residues. The CDR3 DNA follows: TGTGCCAGCAGTCCAGGGACTAGCGTCCACGAGCAGTACTTC. Translation: CASSPGTSVHEQYF.

The V and J genes are TRBV2 and TRBJ2-1; tentative D call: TRBD2 (6 bases). The V end was cut by 2 bases, the J end by 4 bases, with 15 bases between. This CDR3 is built from 16 residues. Germline CDR1 and CDR2: SNHLY and FYNNEI. CDR3: CASSETRDWPYNEQFF. CDR3 DNA: TGTGCCAGCAGTGAAACCAGGGACTGGCCTTACAATGAGCAGTTCTTC.

This clonotype was detected ten times or more. CDR3 residues: CASSFNEGGTEAFF. CDR3 nucleotides: TGTGCCAGCAGCTTCAACGAGGGGGGCACTGAAGCTTTCTTT. This chain uses TRBV7-3 with TRBJ1-1, with a weak D call TRBD1 (6 bases). Germline lookup yields CDR1 SGHTA and CDR2 FQGTGA. The CDR3 loop spans 14 amino acids. The V and J ends lost 3 bases and 4 bases respectively, with 12 bases between them.

V usage is TRBV10-3 and J usage is TRBJ1-2; 11 nucleotides line up with TRBD1. CDR1 is ENHRY, CDR2 SYGVKD, per germline. V trimming: 2 bases; J trimming: 6 bases; junction bases outside the gene matches: 5. CDR3 size: 15 residues. The CDR3: CAISERTGGENGYTF. CDR3 sequence (DNA): TGTGCCATCAGTGAGCGGACAGGGGGCGAGAATGGCTACACCTTC.

This clonotype showed up many times. V is TRBV25-1 and J is TRBJ2-1; 10 nucleotides align to TRBD2. CDR1 and CDR2 (germline): MGHDK, SYGVNS. This CDR3 contains 16 residues. Losses at the gene ends were 1 base for V and 9 bases for J; bases not matched to a gene: 9. CDR3 residues: CASSESSGTSAPEQFF. The CDR3 region has the DNA TGTGCCAGCAGTGAATCGTCCGGGACTAGCGCTCCTGAGCAGTTCTTC.

The chain links TRBV19 to TRBJ1-1; 7 bases align to TRBD1. This CDR3 is built from 15 residues. CDR1 is LNHDA, CDR2 SQIVND, per germline (reference sequence). Trimming took 2 bases from V and 8 from J; bases not matched to a gene: 11. The CDR3 reads CASSIWDSGQEEAFF. The CDR3 bases are TGTGCCAGTAGTATATGGGATTCCGGACAGGAGGAAGCTTTCTTT.

In this sample, this clonotype turned up a few times. The chain is built from TRBV14 and TRBJ1-2, with unresolved D. This CDR3 is built from 13 residues. Germline V gene data show CDR1 as SGHDN and CDR2 as FVKESK. V was shortened by 0 bases and J by 5 bases, with 7 bases between the two germline ends. The DNA for the CDR3 is TGTGCCAGCAGCCAAGATCGTAAATATGGCTACACCTTC. Residues: CASSQDRKYGYTF.

The table lists this clonotype with many counts. The chain combines TRBV5-5 with TRBJ2-3, with a tentative D call TRBD1 (5 bases). CDR3 length: 14 amino acids. V was pared by 0 bases and J by 3 bases, with 8 bases between. The germline V gene encodes CDR1 SGHKS and CDR2 YYEKEE (reference sequence). The CDR3 DNA reads as TGTGCCAGCAGCTTGGTCAGGGCGACAGATACGCAGTATTTT. It translates to CASSLVRATDTQYF.

This clonotype was seen repeatedly, ten times or more. For the CDR3, the DNA is TGCGCCAGCAGCTTGCCACTGACAGGGAAGGACGAGCAGTACTTC. The encoded protein is CASSLPLTGKDEQYF. The gene calls are TRBV5-1 and TRBJ2-7, with 7 nucleotides matching TRBD1. V dropped 1 base and J dropped 5; count of bases not matched to a gene: 9. The CDR3 covers 15 residues. CDR1 and CDR2 from the germline V gene are SGHRS and YFSETQ.

This clonotype was observed many times. The gene calls are TRBV20-1 and TRBJ2-1, with 8 bases that match TRBD1. The CDR3 has 15 residues. The junction had 14 bases not matched to a gene; V was cut back by 6 bases and J by 7 bases. Germline CDR1 DFQATT, CDR2 SNEGSKA (reference sequence). CDR3 nucleotide sequence: TGCAGTGCCTTACCTACAGGGGGGCTTCGAAATGAGCAGTTCTTC. Its protein product is CSALPTGGLRNEQFF.

The V and J genes are TRBV4-1 and TRBJ2-5; D is possibly TRBD1 (5 bases). CDR1 MGHRA and CDR2 YSYEKL come from the germline V gene. This CDR3 contains 14 residues. Trimming stripped 2 bases from V and 7 bases from J, with 14 bases between. The CDR3 region is CASSQWGFAGTQYF. CDR3 sequence (DNA): TGCGCCAGCAGCCAATGGGGCTTCGCCGGGACCCAGTACTTC.

Only a few counts were recorded for this clonotype. V and J are TRBV7-3 and TRBJ2-1; either TRBD1 or TRBD2 may fit D (5 bases each). Trimming took 4 bases from V and 0 from J, leaving 10 bases between them. The CDR3 spans 15 residues. CDR1 SGHTA and CDR2 FQGTGA come from the germline V gene. DNA of the CDR3: TGTGCCAGCAGCTCGGGACCTAGCTCCTACAATGAGCAGTTCTTC. Amino acids: CASSSGPSSYNEQFF.

This clonotype was detected ten times or more. The V gene is TRBV29-1, the J gene TRBJ2-3; no reliable D call. There are 13 residues in the CDR3. Germline-derived CDR1 and CDR2 are SQVTM and ANQGSEA. The V end was cut by 4 bases, the J end by 3 bases, with 11 bases between. The CDR3 reads CSVGGYGTDTQYF. The CDR3 nucleotides read TGCAGCGTTGGGGGTTATGGGACAGATACGCAGTATTTT.

This clonotype was counted many times. The CDR3 bases are TGTGCCACCAGTGATTCCTCCGGGACCCCTTACAATGAGCAGTTCTTC. Its protein product is CATSDSSGTPYNEQFF. The chain couples TRBV24-1 to TRBJ2-1; tentatively, D is TRBD1 or TRBD2 (5 bases each). Looked up from germline, CDR1 is KGHDR and CDR2 is SFDVKD. The length of the CDR3 is 16 residues. The V gene lost 2 bases and the J gene lost 4 bases, with 14 bases spanning the gap.

This clonotype was picked up many times. The chain recombines TRBV7-6 with TRBJ2-5; D might be TRBD1 (6 bases). The CDR3 covers 16 residues. Trimming took off 3 bases at V and 2 bases at J, with 16 bases between the two ends. CDR1 SGHVS and CDR2 FNYEAQ come from the germline V gene. CDR3: CASSFYSGQTQETQYF. The CDR3 DNA follows: TGTGCCAGCAGCTTTTACTCGGGACAAACTCAAGAGACCCAGTACTTC.

The V and J genes are TRBV12-3 or TRBV12-4 and TRBJ1-6; no definite D call. The length of the CDR3 is 12 residues. The germline V and J ends were trimmed by 6 bases and 6 bases, with 6 bases remaining between them. Here the CDR3 DNA reads TGTGCCAGCAGCAGATCTAATTCACCCCTCCACTTT. Translated, it gives CASSRSNSPLHF.